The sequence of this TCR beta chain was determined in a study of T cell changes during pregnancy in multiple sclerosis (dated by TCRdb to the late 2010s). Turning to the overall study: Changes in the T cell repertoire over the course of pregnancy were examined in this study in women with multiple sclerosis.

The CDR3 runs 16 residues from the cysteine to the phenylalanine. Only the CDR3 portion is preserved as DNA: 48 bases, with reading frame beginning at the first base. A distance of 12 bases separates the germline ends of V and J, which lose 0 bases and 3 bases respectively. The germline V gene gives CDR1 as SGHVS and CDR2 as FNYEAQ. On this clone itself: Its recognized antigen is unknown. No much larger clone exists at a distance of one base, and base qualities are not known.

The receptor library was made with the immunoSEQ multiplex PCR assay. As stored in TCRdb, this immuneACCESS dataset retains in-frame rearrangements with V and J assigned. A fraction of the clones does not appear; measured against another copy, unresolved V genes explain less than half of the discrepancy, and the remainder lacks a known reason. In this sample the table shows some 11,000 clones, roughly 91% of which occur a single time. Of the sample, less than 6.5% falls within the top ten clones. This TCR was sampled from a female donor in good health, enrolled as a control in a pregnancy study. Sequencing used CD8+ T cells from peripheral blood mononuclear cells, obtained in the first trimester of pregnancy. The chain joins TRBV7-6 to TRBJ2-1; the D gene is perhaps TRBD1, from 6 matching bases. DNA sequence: TGTGCCAGCAGCTTAGCCGGCCAGGGGCTCTACAATGAGCAGTTCTTC. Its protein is CASSLAGQGLYNEQFF.